This T cell receptor beta chain was profiled in a study of T cell repertoires in cytomegalovirus infection. Study-wide background: From public TCR beta signatures came an indication of both CMV infection and matching HLA type. Overall study findings and caveats: Cumulated frequencies of public TCR beta families served to identify carriers of CMV plus the relevant HLA. Within the response measured ex vivo, HLA-C-restricted CMV-specific TCR beta clonotypes were dominant.

In its sample, this clonotype was seen many times. Its antigen is as yet unknown. TCRdb reanalysed the reads using MiXCR and keeps one entry per CDR3 protein. The table has roughly 230,000 distinct CDR3 sequences, roughly an eighth seen once. Between the trimmed V and J ends, which lost 1 base and 4 bases, there was a span of 8 bases. CDR1 and CDR2 from the germline V gene are SGHTA and FQGNSA. CDR3 length equals 14 residues. The receptor was derived from a human donor in good health (CMV status not recorded). Some clones in this sample may be carry-over from other donors' samples. The rearrangement joins TRBV7-2 to TRBJ1-5; weak D call: TRBD1 (5 bases). Sequencing was performed on PBMCs. The CDR3 DNA sequence: TGTGCCAGCAGCTTAGGGGGCAGGAATCAGCCCCAGCATTTT. Protein sequence: CASSLGGRNQPQHF. The full variable domain, its missing parts supplied by reference TRBV7-2 and TRBJ1-5, is GAGVSQSPSNKVTEKGKDVELRCDPISGHTALYWYRQSLGQGLEFLIYFQGNSAPDKSGLPSDRFSAERTGGSVSTLTIQRTQQEDSAVYLCASSLGGRNQPQHFGDGTRLSIL.